One sample yielded the 14 T cell receptor beta chains listed below, sequenced in a study of STAT5B mutations in CD4+ large granular lymphocyte leukemia. Here immunoSEQ multiplex PCR was the method, and the copy in TCRdb shows in-frame clones only, minus some. This sample has roughly 24,000 clones, with roughly 70% found just once. The sample taken for sequencing was CD4+ T cells from blood buffy coats. Receptors were obtained from a human donor in good health.

This clone was recorded a few times. The chain links TRBV18 to TRBJ1-4; D gene unclear. The germline V gene has CDR1 KGHSH and CDR2 LQKENI. Trimming left V 2 bases short and J 6 bases short, with 13 bases between. This CDR3 comprises 15 residues. The CDR3, as DNA: TGTGCCAGCTCACCATTCGGAGCGGGGTATGAAAAACTGTTTTTT. It codes for CASSPFGAGYEKLFF. The full variable domain, with the rest looked up from reference TRBV18 and TRBJ1-4, is NAGVMQNPRHLVRRRGQEARLRCSPMKGHSHVYWYRQLPEEGLKFMVYLQKENIIDESGMPKERFSAEFPKEGPSILRIQQVVRGDSAAYFCASSPFGAGYEKLFFGSGTQLSVL.

This clone occurred once. This chain links TRBV28 with TRBJ2-2; tentative D call: TRBD1 (6 bases). Germline V gives CDR1 MDHEN, CDR2 SYDVKM. The CDR3 has 18 residues. The V end lost 3 bases, the J end lost 0 bases, and 17 bases lay between the germline ends. The CDR3 region is CASSFLRLGTPNTGELFF. The CDR3, as DNA: TGTGCCAGCAGTTTCTTGAGGTTGGGGACACCGAACACCGGGGAGCTGTTTTTT. The full variable domain, with the rest looked up from reference TRBV28 and TRBJ2-2, is DVKVTQSSRYLVKRTGEKVFLECVQDMDHENMFWYRQDPGLGLRLIYFSYDVKMKEKGDIPEGYSVSREKKERFSLILESASTNQTSMYLCASSFLRLGTPNTGELFFGEGSRLTVL.

The V and J genes are TRBV25-1 and TRBJ2-3; D ambiguous. The CDR3 runs 14 residues. CDR1 is MGHDK, CDR2 SYGVNS, per germline. Trimming shortened V by 4 bases and J by 1 base, and 9 bases separated the two germline ends. CDR3 sequence reads: CASSGPRGTDTQYF. For the CDR3, the DNA is TGTGCCAGCAGTGGCCCTAGGGGCACAGATACGCAGTATTTT.

The rearrangement uses TRBV6-5 and TRBJ1-5; D is unclear. Trimming took off 6 bases at V and 6 bases at J, with 9 bases between the two ends. CDR1 and CDR2 (germline): MNHEY, SVGAGI. This CDR3 contains 12 residues. The CDR3 DNA reads TGTGCCAGCAGGGACTATCCTCAGCCCCAGCATTTT. Translating gives CASRDYPQPQHF.

The chain employs TRBV7-9 and TRBJ2-3; D ambiguous. Germline V lookup: CDR1 SEHNR, CDR2 FQNEAQ (reference sequence). This CDR3 comprises 14 residues. Trimming pared 5 bases from V and 0 bases from J, leaving 9 bases between. The CDR3 is CASSLTSSTDTQYF. In DNA, the CDR3 is TGTGCCAGCAGCCTAACCTCTAGCACAGATACGCAGTATTTT.

The chain combines TRBV10-2 with TRBJ2-3; D unresolved. Germline lookup yields CDR1 WSHSY and CDR2 SAAADI. The length of the CDR3 is 14 residues. V lost 4 bases and J lost 0, with 8 bases in between. The CDR3 DNA follows: TGCGCCAGCAGTGTAGGATCGAGCACAGATACGCAGTATTTT. This codes for CASSVGSSTDTQYF.

V and J are TRBV6-6 and TRBJ1-3; D not resolved. The V end was cut by 5 bases, the J end by 6 bases, with 5 bases between. CDR1 is MNHNY and CDR2 is SVGAGI in the germline V gene (reference sequence). This CDR3 region has 11 residues. CDR3 DNA: TGTGCCAGCAGTCCCGAAAACACCATATATTTT. Residues: CASSPENTIYF.

The chain uses TRBV9 and TRBJ2-1; D may be TRBD1 (6 bases). This CDR3 has 15 amino acids. Trimming pared 3 bases from V and 0 bases from J, leaving 10 bases between. Germline V gene lookup returns CDR1 SGDLS and CDR2 YYNGEE. CDR3 in amino acids: CASSATGSSYNEQFF. The CDR3 DNA sequence: TGTGCCAGCAGCGCTACAGGGAGCTCCTACAATGAGCAGTTCTTC.

The CDR3 is CASSDSSYEQYF. In DNA, the CDR3 is TGTGCCAGCAGTGACAGCTCCTACGAGCAGTACTTC. J is TRBJ2-7 and V is TRBV13; perhaps TRBD1 as D (5 bases). V lost 6 bases and J 0 bases, leaving 6 bases between the germline ends. The CDR3 is 12 amino acids. Germline CDR1 reads PRHDT; CDR2 reads FYEKMQ (reference sequence).

This chain connects TRBV6-5 to TRBJ1-5; 8 positions match TRBD1. Germline CDR1 is MNHEY and CDR2 is SVGAGI. Trimming at V came to 6 bases and at J to 2 bases, leaving 3 bases not matched to a gene. This CDR3 comprises 14 residues. CDR3 sequence reads: CASSSTGGNQPQHF. The DNA of the CDR3 is TGTGCCAGCAGCTCGACAGGGGGCAATCAGCCCCAGCATTTT.

This chain connects TRBV28 to TRBJ2-1; unclear D gene. The germline V gene has CDR1 MDHEN and CDR2 SYDVKM. Trimming took off 2 bases at V and 8 bases at J, with 7 bases between the two ends. The length of the CDR3 is 12 residues. CDR3 amino acids: CASSLTGYEQFF. The CDR3 coding sequence is TGTGCCAGCAGTTTAACCGGCTATGAGCAGTTCTTC.

The chain combines TRBV19 with TRBJ1-2, with D maybe TRBD1 (5 bases). The germline V gene encodes CDR1 LNHDA and CDR2 SQIVND (reference sequence). The CDR3 contains 18 residues. Trimming left V 3 bases short and J 2 bases short, with 22 bases between. As DNA, the CDR3 is TGTGCCAGTAGTATTGGATGGTTAGGGGAGAGGAGAAACTATGGCTACACCTTC. This translates into CASSIGWLGERRNYGYTF.

This rearrangement joins TRBV7-6 to TRBJ2-1, with a weak D call TRBD1 (5 bases). The V gene lost 2 bases and the J gene lost 8 bases, with 10 bases spanning the gap. Per the germline V gene, CDR1 is SGHVS and CDR2 is FNYEAQ. CDR3 size: 13 residues. The CDR3 loop reads CASSLLGEDEQFF. For the CDR3, the DNA is TGTGCCAGCAGCTTATTAGGGGAAGATGAGCAGTTCTTC.

This clone was found once. The chain carries TRBV12-5 and TRBJ1-1; TRBD1 matches at 8 bases. Germline loops: CDR1 LGHNT, CDR2 FRNRAP. Trimming cost V 1 base and J 6 bases; bases outside gene matches: 10. The CDR3 is 16 amino acids. The CDR3 here is CASGLGLRQGAPEAFF. CDR3 DNA sequence: TGTGCTAGTGGTTTGGGATTGAGGCAGGGGGCACCTGAAGCTTTCTTT.